The 19 T cell receptor beta chains reported below all come from one sample, sequenced in a study of resident and recirculating memory T cells in vitiligo. Here immunoSEQ multiplex PCR was the method, and the copy in TCRdb shows in-frame clones only, minus some. The repertoire holds tens of thousands of clones, with 92% as singletons. Sequenced sample: blood. Receptors originate from a male donor with vitiligo.

In DNA form, the CDR3 reads TGTGCCAGCAGTTATAACAGGGGGCGTCCCGGGGAGCTGTTTTTT. Its translation: CASSYNRGRPGELFF. The chain couples TRBV27 to TRBJ2-2; 9 bases are shared with TRBD1. The V gene end was trimmed by 4 bases and the J gene end by 6 bases; junction bases not matched to a gene: 6. The germline CDR1 and CDR2 sequences are MNHEY and SMNVEV (reference sequence). The CDR3 has 15 amino acids.

The chain is built from TRBV2 and TRBJ1-4; D may be TRBD1 (5 bases). The CDR3 has 13 amino acids. The germline V gene has CDR1 SNHLY and CDR2 FYNNEI. Trimming took 11 bases from V and 4 from J, leaving 14 bases between them. The CDR3 coding sequence is TGTGCCGGGACTTGGGCGGATAATGAAAAACTGTTTTTT. Translating it yields CAGTWADNEKLFF.

The chain has TRBV5-1 and TRBJ2-3; no clear D gene. CDR3 size: 15 residues. Deletions cut 0 bases from V and 4 bases from J, with 12 bases between. Germline-derived CDR1 and CDR2 are SGHRS and YFSETQ. Here the CDR3 reads CASSLGLTQADTQYF. In DNA, the CDR3 is TGCGCCAGCAGCTTGGGGTTGACACAAGCAGATACGCAGTATTTT.

The chain links TRBV6-5 to TRBJ1-2; TRBD1 might be the D (5 bases). CDR1 and CDR2 from the germline V gene are MNHEY and SVGAGI. This CDR3 has 15 residues. V lost 6 bases, J lost 0 bases, and 14 bases lay in between. The CDR3 protein is CASSPGAGANYGYTF. In nucleotides, the CDR3 is TGTGCCAGCAGCCCTGGGGCCGGCGCTAACTATGGCTACACCTTC.

This chain links TRBV5-6 with TRBJ2-7; no reliable D call. V was pared by 2 bases and J by 3 bases, with 9 bases between. The CDR3 consists of 13 residues. From germline, CDR1 is SGHDT and CDR2 YYEEEE. The CDR3 is CASSFPLDYEQYF. Here the CDR3 DNA reads TGTGCCAGCAGCTTCCCACTTGACTACGAGCAGTACTTC.

This rearrangement joins TRBV6-5 to TRBJ2-5; tentatively, D is TRBD2 (6 bases). The CDR3 runs to 13 residues. Germline values: CDR1 MNHEY, CDR2 SVGAGI. V gave up 5 bases and J gave up 5 bases, with 12 bases separating them. The CDR3 DNA reads as TGTGCCAGCAGTCGGGACTTCTGGGAGACCCAGTACTTC. Its translation: CASSRDFWETQYF.

The genes are TRBV18 and TRBJ2-7, with D possibly being TRBD1 (5 bases). The germline gives CDR1 KGHSH, CDR2 LQKENI. The CDR3 is 15 amino acids. V lost 5 bases to trimming and J lost 0 bases, with 14 bases between them. The CDR3 nucleotides read TGTGCCAGCTCAGCCGACAGCAGTACCTCCTACGAGCAGTACTTC. Protein product: CASSADSSTSYEQYF. The variable domain in full, with the rest retrieved from reference TRBV18 and TRBJ2-7, is NAGVMQNPRHLVRRRGQEARLRCSPMKGHSHVYWYRQLPEEGLKFMVYLQKENIIDESGMPKERFSAEFPKEGPSILRIQQVVRGDSAAYFCASSADSSTSYEQYFGPGTRLTVT.

Written as DNA, the CDR3 is TGCGCCAGCAGCTTGAGGACGGGGTACCCCAATGAGCAGTTCTTC. Its protein product is CASSLRTGYPNEQFF. The chain recombines TRBV5-1 with TRBJ2-1, with D tentatively TRBD2 (5 bases). The germline CDR1 and CDR2 sequences are SGHRS and YFSETQ. Trimming removed 1 base at V and 6 bases at J, with 14 bases between. This CDR3 region has 15 residues.

The rearrangement uses TRBV5-5 and TRBJ2-1, with 13 bases that match TRBD2. The CDR3 loop spans 18 amino acids. Germline trimming cut 5 bases from V and 0 bases from J; bases unmatched to any gene: 8. The germline gives CDR1 SGHKS, CDR2 YYEKEE (reference sequence). The CDR3 coding sequence is TGTGCCAGCAGGAGGGGACTAGCGGGACCCAGCTCCTACAATGAGCAGTTCTTC. Translating gives CASRRGLAGPSSYNEQFF.

The rearrangement joins TRBV5-4 to TRBJ1-2, with a possible D match to TRBD1 (6 bases). This CDR3 comprises 14 residues. Germline loops: CDR1 SGHNT, CDR2 YYREEE (reference sequence). The V and J ends lost 6 bases and 8 bases respectively, with 20 bases between them. CDR3 DNA: TGTGCCAGCATCGCAGGGGCGACGGCGTCCGGCTACACCTTC. Protein: CASIAGATASGYTF.

The genes are TRBV14 and TRBJ2-1, with TRBD2 matching over 9 bases. Unmatched junction bases numbered 9, after V lost 3 bases and J lost 6 bases. CDR1 and CDR2 (germline): SGHDN, FVKESK. The CDR3 totals 16 residues. The CDR3 DNA is TGTGCCAGCAGCCACCTTTTAGCGGGAGCTGGCAATGAGCAGTTCTTC. This sequence encodes CASSHLLAGAGNEQFF.

V and J are TRBV30 and TRBJ1-2, with D unclear. Germline CDR1 and CDR2: GTSNPN and SVGIG (reference sequence). Deletions cut 2 bases from V and 4 bases from J, with 5 bases between. The CDR3 sequence is 11 residues long. The CDR3 region has the DNA TGTGCCTGGAGTAGACTCTATGGCTACACCTTC. This encodes CAWSRLYGYTF.

The chain uses TRBV2 and TRBJ1-1, with D possibly being TRBD1 (6 bases). Trimming removed 7 bases from V and 2 bases from J, with 11 bases in between. Germline CDR1 and CDR2: SNHLY and FYNNEI. The CDR3 length is 13 residues. CDR3 sequence reads: CASILDRNTEAFF. In nucleotides, the CDR3 is TGTGCCAGCATCCTGGACAGAAACACTGAAGCTTTCTTT.

As DNA, the CDR3 is TGTGCCAGCAGTGAAGCCATCGGTGAAAAACTGTTTTTT. This gives the protein CASSEAIGEKLFF. The rearrangement joins TRBV6-1 to TRBJ1-4; D is ambiguous. Trimming left V 0 bases short and J 7 bases short, with 6 bases between. This CDR3 spans 13 amino acids. In germline, CDR1 is MNHNS, CDR2 SASEGT.

The V and J genes are TRBV7-9 and TRBJ1-3, with D perhaps TRBD1 (5 bases). The CDR3 spans 14 residues. The germline gives CDR1 SEHNR, CDR2 FQNEAQ (reference sequence). V shed 8 bases and J shed 0 bases, with 11 bases lying between them. The CDR3 reads CASPRDSSGNTIYF. DNA of the CDR3: TGTGCCAGCCCTCGAGACAGCTCTGGAAACACCATATATTTT.

This clone was recorded once. The chain has TRBV27 and TRBJ2-1; possibly TRBD1 for D (7 bases). Germline V gives CDR1 MNHEY, CDR2 SMNVEV (reference sequence). V lost 4 bases, J lost 6 bases, and 28 bases lay in between. This CDR3 is built from 19 residues. CDR3 in DNA: TGTGCCAGCAGTTCCGGGTCACAGGGGAGGCTGGTAGGGGCCAATGAGCAGTTCTTC. Its protein is CASSSGSQGRLVGANEQFF.

V usage is TRBV19 and J usage is TRBJ1-2; D gene ambiguous. Germline V gene sequence: CDR1 LNHDA, CDR2 SQIVND (reference sequence). V was clipped by 0 bases and J by 8 bases, with 13 bases between them. CDR3 size: 14 residues. Here the CDR3 reads CASSIDIGPAGYTF. The CDR3, as DNA: TGTGCCAGTAGTATAGATATTGGCCCAGCGGGCTACACCTTC.

The gene calls are TRBV13 and TRBJ2-1; TRBD2 matches at 7 bases. The CDR3 has 13 amino acids. The ends lost 6 bases at V and 10 bases at J; junction bases unmatched: 9. Per the germline V gene, CDR1 is PRHDT and CDR2 is FYEKMQ (reference sequence). CDR3 sequence (DNA): TGTGCCAGCAGAGCGGGATATCTCCGAGAGCAGTTCTTC. It is translated as CASRAGYLREQFF.

The rearrangement uses TRBV5-4 and TRBJ1-1; D is unclear. V gave up 3 bases and J gave up 5 bases, with 5 bases separating them. The CDR3 totals 11 residues. CDR1 is SGHNT, CDR2 YYREEE, per germline (reference sequence). CDR3 region: CASSSRTEAFF. The CDR3, as DNA: TGTGCCAGCAGCTCCCGTACTGAAGCTTTCTTT.